Listed here is a single T cell receptor beta chain. Its antigen is not identified. There were TCR beta CDR3 regions amplified from RNA transcripts. The HTBI primer set drove a first-round RT-PCR of the TCR CDR3. TCRdb re-called the multiplex PCR reads with MiXCR, one entry per CDR3 protein. The sample shows about 52,000 distinct CDR3 sequences, less than 60% of them seen only once. The data are from a study of T cells in Graves' hyperthyroidism and ophthalmopathy. Study observations and caveats: For ophthalmopathy, model prediction preceded onset by a median about 6 months.

The sample comprised blood. The TCR comes from a woman in her fifties or sixties with Graves' ophthalmopathy.

This chain's CDR3 is CASSQDWETQYF. The CDR3 DNA sequence: TGTGCCAGCAGCCAAGATTGGGAGACCCAGTACTTC. The chain is built from TRBV3-1 and TRBJ2-5, with unresolved D. The CDR3 runs to 12 residues. Trimming removed 0 bases from V and 5 bases from J, with 4 bases in between. The V gene's germline CDR1 is LGHDT and CDR2 YNNKEL (reference sequence).